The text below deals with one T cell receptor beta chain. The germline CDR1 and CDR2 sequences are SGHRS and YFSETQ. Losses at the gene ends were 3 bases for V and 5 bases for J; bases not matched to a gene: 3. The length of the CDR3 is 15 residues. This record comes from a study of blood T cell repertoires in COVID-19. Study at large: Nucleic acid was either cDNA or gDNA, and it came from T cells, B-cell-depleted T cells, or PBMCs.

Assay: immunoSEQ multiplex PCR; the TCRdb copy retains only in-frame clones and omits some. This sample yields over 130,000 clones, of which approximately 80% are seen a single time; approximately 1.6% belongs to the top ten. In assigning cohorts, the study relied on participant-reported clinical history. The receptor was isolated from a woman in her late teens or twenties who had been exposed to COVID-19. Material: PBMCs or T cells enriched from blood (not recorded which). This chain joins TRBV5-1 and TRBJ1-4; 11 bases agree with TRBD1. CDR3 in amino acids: CASSWGTGGNEKLFF. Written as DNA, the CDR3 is TGCGCCAGCAGCTGGGGGACAGGGGGAAATGAAAAACTGTTTTTT.